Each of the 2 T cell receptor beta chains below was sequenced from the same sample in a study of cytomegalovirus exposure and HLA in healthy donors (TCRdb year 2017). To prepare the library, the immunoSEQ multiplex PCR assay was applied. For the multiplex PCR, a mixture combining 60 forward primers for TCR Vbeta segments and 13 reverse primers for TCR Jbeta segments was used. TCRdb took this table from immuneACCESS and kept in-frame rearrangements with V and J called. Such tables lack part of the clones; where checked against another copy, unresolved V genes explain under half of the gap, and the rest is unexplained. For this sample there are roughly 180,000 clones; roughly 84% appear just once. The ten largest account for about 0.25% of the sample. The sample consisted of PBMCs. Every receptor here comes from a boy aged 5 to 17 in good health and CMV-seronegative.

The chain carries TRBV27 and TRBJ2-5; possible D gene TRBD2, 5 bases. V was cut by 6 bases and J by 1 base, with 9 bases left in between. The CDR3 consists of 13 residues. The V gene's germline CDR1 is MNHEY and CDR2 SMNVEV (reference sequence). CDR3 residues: CASSLEGQETQYF. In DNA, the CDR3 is TGTGCCAGCAGCCTAGAGGGCCAAGAGACCCAGTACTTC.

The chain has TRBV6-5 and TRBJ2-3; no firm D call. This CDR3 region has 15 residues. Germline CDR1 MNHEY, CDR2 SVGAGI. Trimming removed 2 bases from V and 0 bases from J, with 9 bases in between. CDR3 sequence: CASSYRSSSTDTQYF. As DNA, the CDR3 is TGTGCCAGCAGTTACCGGTCTTCTAGCACAGATACGCAGTATTTT.